A single sample is the source of the 14 T cell receptor beta chains below, sequenced in a study of blood T cell repertoires in COVID-19. Assay used: immunoSEQ multiplex PCR; TCRdb lists only in-frame clones, some missing. In the table there are under 250,000 clones, about 85% of which are singletons. Sequenced: peripheral blood. The receptors shown here come from a man between 40 and 49 years old with acute or convalescent COVID-19.

The chain couples TRBV29-1 to TRBJ1-1; 7 nucleotides match TRBD1. V lost 6 bases to trimming and J lost 1 base; unmatched junction nucleotides: 5. The V gene's germline CDR1 is SQVTM and CDR2 ANQGSEA. The CDR3 contains 13 residues. CDR3 sequence (DNA): TGCAGCGTGGCAGGGGGAGAGAACACTGAAGCTTTCTTT. It yields the protein CSVAGGENTEAFF.

The CDR3 sequence is CATRSNTEAFF. The CDR3 DNA reads as TGTGCCACCAGGTCTAACACTGAAGCTTTCTTT. The V gene is TRBV24-1, the J gene TRBJ1-1; D remains unclear. The CDR3 is made up of 11 amino acids. Germline loops: CDR1 KGHDR, CDR2 SFDVKD. The ends were cut back, 7 bases at V and 2 bases at J, with 4 bases in the middle.

The J gene is TRBJ1-5, the V gene TRBV27; the D gene is possibly TRBD1 (6 bases). CDR3 length: 14 amino acids. Germline CDR1 reads MNHEY; CDR2 reads SMNVEV (reference sequence). The V end was cut by 5 bases, the J end by 2 bases, with 10 bases between. As DNA, the CDR3 is TGTGCCAGCAGTCTCCACAGGGGCAATCAGCCCCAGCATTTT. As protein: CASSLHRGNQPQHF.

The CDR3 DNA sequence: TGCGCCAGCAGTGAGTCGTGGGGCGCAGGGAATGAAAAACTGTTTTTT. Amino acids: CASSESWGAGNEKLFF. The chain is built from TRBV10-2 and TRBJ1-4; a weak D match, TRBD1 (5 bases). Trimming shortened V by 0 bases and J by 5 bases, and 13 bases separated the two germline ends. Per germline, CDR1 WSHSY and CDR2 SAAADI. The CDR3 loop spans 16 amino acids.

This chain connects TRBV18 to TRBJ1-5; TRBD1 might be the D (6 bases). Trimming stripped 3 bases from V and 4 bases from J, with 10 bases between. This CDR3 is 14 amino acids long. From germline, CDR1 is KGHSH and CDR2 LQKENI. The CDR3 spells CASSPTDRNQPQHF. The DNA of the CDR3 is TGTGCCAGCTCACCGACCGACAGGAATCAGCCCCAGCATTTT.

This clone appeared a single time. J is TRBJ2-7 and V is TRBV29-1; D unclear. CDR1 SQVTM and CDR2 ANQGSEA come from the germline V gene. The V and J ends lost 1 base and 1 base respectively, with 11 bases between them. The CDR3 covers 14 residues. The DNA for the CDR3 is TGCAGCGTTGAAGTCTTTACAGAGTCCTACGAGCAGTACTTC. Protein product: CSVEVFTESYEQYF.

This clone occurred many times. Within the sample, other DNA sequences also encode this same CDR3. The chain uses TRBV28 and TRBJ2-2, with 8 bases identical to TRBD1. This CDR3 is built from 16 residues. Trimming removed 6 bases from V and 5 bases from J; junction bases left unmatched: 11. Germline values: CDR1 MDHEN, CDR2 SYDVKM. The CDR3 loop reads CASRTTGTGETGELFF. As DNA, the CDR3 is TGTGCCAGCAGAACAACCGGGACAGGTGAAACCGGGGAGCTGTTTTTT.

This chain uses TRBV7-6 with TRBJ1-3; 9 bases are shared with TRBD1. The trim removed 4 bases at V and 4 bases at J, leaving 5 bases unmatched. There are 15 residues in the CDR3. CDR1 is SGHVS and CDR2 is FNYEAQ in the germline V gene. CDR3 sequence: CASSSGQGGGNTIYF. The CDR3 DNA sequence: TGTGCCAGCAGCTCGGGACAGGGTGGGGGAAACACCATATATTTT. The full variable domain, in which reference TRBV7-6 and TRBJ1-3 provide the parts outside the CDR3, is GAGVSQSPRYKVTKRGQDVALRCDPISGHVSLYWYRQALGQGPEFLTYFNYEAQQDKSGLPNDRFSAERPEGSISTLTIQRTEQRDSAMYRCASSSGQGGGNTIYFGEGSWLTVV.

CDR3 DNA sequence: TGTGCCAGCAGTTTTGGGACAGGGGGCAATCAGCCCCAGCATTTT. It encodes CASSFGTGGNQPQHF. This sequence joins TRBV6-5 and TRBJ1-5; 10 bases agree with TRBD1. The CDR3 contains 15 residues. Germline lookup yields CDR1 MNHEY and CDR2 SVGAGI. Losses at the gene ends were 4 bases for V and 2 bases for J; bases not matched to a gene: 2.

V is TRBV18 and J is TRBJ2-1, with a possible D match to TRBD1 (5 bases). V was clipped by 2 bases and J by 2 bases, with 16 bases between them. This CDR3 is built from 17 residues. Germline values: CDR1 KGHSH, CDR2 LQKENI. The CDR3 DNA reads as TGTGCCAGCTCACCAAATCAGGACCTGGGGCCCTACAATGAGCAGTTCTTC. Its protein product is CASSPNQDLGPYNEQFF.

The rearrangement joins TRBV6-5 to TRBJ1-2; D remains ambiguous. The CDR3 covers 12 residues. Germline assignment: CDR1 MNHEY and CDR2 SVGAGI. V lost 8 bases to trimming and J lost 1 base, with 8 bases between them. Here the CDR3 reads CASEESNYGYTF. CDR3 DNA: TGTGCCAGCGAGGAGAGTAACTATGGCTACACCTTC.

The chain carries TRBV7-3 and TRBJ2-2; 9 nucleotides agree with TRBD2. CDR1 and CDR2 (germline): SGHTA, FQGTGA. This CDR3 comprises 17 residues. Trimming removed 1 base from V and 5 bases from J; junction bases left unmatched: 8. CDR3 protein: CASSLNSGGRATGELFF. CDR3 in DNA: TGTGCCAGCAGCTTAAACAGCGGCGGGAGGGCGACCGGGGAGCTGTTTTTT.

This rearrangement joins TRBV19 to TRBJ2-7, with 9 positions matching TRBD1. The length of the CDR3 is 14 residues. In germline, CDR1 is LNHDA, CDR2 SQIVND (reference sequence). V shed 5 bases, J shed 7 bases, and the junction held 9 bases outside the gene matches. CDR3 sequence reads: CASSAQGASGEQYF. The CDR3 region has the DNA TGTGCCAGTAGTGCACAGGGGGCTTCGGGGGAGCAGTACTTC.

This clone has a single count. The J gene is TRBJ1-5, the V gene TRBV10-1, with unresolved D. CDR1 is WNHNN, CDR2 SYGVQD, per germline (reference sequence). Between the trimmed V and J ends, which lost 4 bases and 0 bases, there was a span of 4 bases. The CDR3 length is 13 residues. CDR3 amino acids: CASSADSNQPQHF. CDR3 DNA sequence: TGCGCCAGCAGTGCAGATAGCAATCAGCCCCAGCATTTT.